The clone carrying this T cell receptor (beta chain) was detected once. Sequence at one end of the junction differs from germline and may be a read error. This sample is part of a study of OX40 agonist ivuxolimab in advanced cancers. CDR3 length: 14 residues. Looked up from germline, CDR1 is GTSNPN and CDR2 is SVGIG (reference sequence). Profiled with immunoSEQ multiplex PCR; TCRdb holds only in-frame clones, not every one. The sample shows 75,000 to 90,000 clones, 80% to 90% of them seen only once. V and J are TRBV30 and TRBJ2-2; D may match TRBD1 or TRBD2 (6 bases each). Material: CD4+ or CD8+ T cells sorted from blood, obtained in a trial of the OX40 agonist ivuxolimab. This TCR came from an adult with an advanced solid tumor such as melanoma, head and neck, liver or kidney cancer. CDR3 nucleotide sequence: TGTGCCTGGAGTGCCAGGGGTTCAACCGGGGGGCTGTTTTTT. This encodes CAWSARGSTGGLFF.